Presented here are 10 T cell receptor beta chains from one specimen sequenced in a study of blood T cell repertoires in COVID-19. TCRdb's table, derived via immunoSEQ multiplex PCR, lists solely in-frame clones and lacks some. The sample has some 300,000 clones, around 90% seen once; the top ten hold 6.3%. The sequencing sample was made of peripheral blood. All receptors derive from a woman between 45 and 65 years old with COVID-19, enrolled during active disease.

The V gene is TRBV10-2, the J gene TRBJ2-7; no clear D gene. There are 15 residues in the CDR3. Germline V gives CDR1 WSHSY, CDR2 SAAADI. Trimming pared 0 bases from V and 3 bases from J, leaving 12 bases between. The CDR3 reads CASSESRRTDYEQYF. CDR3 bases: TGCGCCAGCAGTGAGTCAAGGAGAACGGACTACGAGCAGTACTTC.

This chain joins TRBV24-1 and TRBJ2-3; 9 bases fit TRBD2. Germline CDR1 KGHDR, CDR2 SFDVKD. V shed 0 bases and J 4 bases; nucleotides not matched to a gene: 10. The CDR3 loop spans 18 amino acids. This CDR3 reads CATSDLRDSGSAADTQYF. As DNA, the CDR3 is TGTGCCACCAGTGATTTGAGGGATAGCGGGAGTGCGGCAGATACGCAGTATTTT.

This rearrangement joins TRBV9 to TRBJ1-4; D gene ambiguous. The CDR3 runs 15 residues. Germline V lookup: CDR1 SGDLS, CDR2 YYNGEE. Deletions cut 6 bases from V and 8 bases from J, with 20 bases between. DNA for the CDR3: TGTGCCAGCACCCGGAGCGGAGGGTTACAGGAAAAACTGTTTTTT. This sequence encodes CASTRSGGLQEKLFF.

The V gene is TRBV6-5, the J gene TRBJ1-6; 7 bases match TRBD1. Losses at the gene ends were 5 bases for V and 4 bases for J; bases not matched to a gene: 2. The germline CDR1 and CDR2 sequences are MNHEY and SVGAGI. CDR3 length: 14 amino acids. The CDR3 DNA is TGTGCCAGCAGTAGGGGACAGTATAATTCACCCCTCCACTTT. This gives the protein CASSRGQYNSPLHF.

The chain is built from TRBV11-1 and TRBJ1-1; D is possibly TRBD1 (6 bases). V gave up 6 bases and J gave up 0 bases, with 8 bases separating them. Germline lookup yields CDR1 SGHAT and CDR2 FQDESV (reference sequence). The CDR3 has 13 amino acids. CDR3 nucleotides: TGTGCCAGCAGATGGGGGCTGAACACTGAAGCTTTCTTT. Translation: CASRWGLNTEAFF. The full variable domain, with the rest looked up from reference TRBV11-1 and TRBJ1-1, is EAEVAQSPRYKITEKSQAVAFWCDPISGHATLYWYRQILGQGPELLVQFQDESVVDDSQLPKDRFSAERLKGVDSTLKIQPAELGDSAMYLCASRWGLNTEAFFGQGTRLTVV.

V is TRBV27 and J is TRBJ2-5; D uncertain. Trimming cost V 2 bases and J 0 bases, with 4 bases left between them. The CDR3 loop spans 13 amino acids. The germline V gene encodes CDR1 MNHEY and CDR2 SMNVEV (reference sequence). CDR3 loop: CASSLQYQETQYF. In DNA form, the CDR3 reads TGTGCCAGCAGTTTACAGTACCAAGAGACCCAGTACTTC.

The V and J genes are TRBV6-5 and TRBJ1-1, with D possibly TRBD1 on 5 matching bases. This CDR3 is 14 amino acids long. In germline, CDR1 is MNHEY, CDR2 SVGAGI. Trimming cost V 6 bases and J 1 base, with 12 bases left between them. CDR3 protein: CASSLGRTNTEAFF. The CDR3 DNA is TGTGCCAGCAGCTTGGGGCGGACGAACACTGAAGCTTTCTTT.

V gene TRBV4-1 combines with J gene TRBJ1-2; unclear D gene. Trimming took off 1 base at V and 7 bases at J, with 16 bases between the two ends. The CDR3 is 15 residues long. Looked up from germline, CDR1 is MGHRA and CDR2 is YSYEKL. As DNA, the CDR3 is TGCGCCAGCAGCCAAGCACAGTCCCTTCGGGGTGGCTACACCTTC. Translation: CASSQAQSLRGGYTF.

V usage is TRBV23-1 and J usage is TRBJ2-1; TRBD1 matches at 7 bases. TRBV23-1 is an ORF, and what it does is uncertain. The CDR3 runs to 17 residues. J lost 6 bases, V lost 6 bases, and 17 bases had no gene match. The CDR3 DNA sequence: TGCGCCAGCAGACCACGCCAAGGGACAGAATCCCCCAATGAGCAGTTCTTC. As protein: CASRPRQGTESPNEQFF.

The V call is TRBV30, the J call TRBJ2-1; 12 bases are shared with TRBD1. The CDR3 consists of 15 residues. V shed 4 bases, J shed 7 bases, and the junction held 8 bases outside the gene matches. Germline-derived CDR1 and CDR2 are GTSNPN and SVGIG (reference sequence). The CDR3 nucleotides are TGTGCCTGGAACCCCGGGACAGGGGGCTGGAATGAGCAGTTCTTC. Translating gives CAWNPGTGGWNEQFF.